The clone carrying this T cell receptor (beta chain) was detected a few times. The germline V gene has CDR1 GTSNPN and CDR2 SVGIG (reference sequence). V shed 1 base and J 5 bases; nucleotides not matched to a gene: 0. This CDR3 spans 12 amino acids. These data belong to a study of T cell changes during pregnancy in multiple sclerosis. This table comes from immunoSEQ multiplex PCR, and its TCRdb copy is limited to in-frame clones, with some not included. The top ten clones hold over 1% of a sample with around 71,000 clones, over 85% of them seen once. V and J are TRBV30 and TRBJ1-1, with 8 bases matching TRBD1. The material was peripheral blood, obtained in the third trimester of pregnancy. This receptor was identified in a female donor with multiple sclerosis, enrolled in a pregnancy study. The CDR3 coding sequence is TGTGCCTGGAGTGACAGGGGGACTGAAGCTTTCTTT. Translated: CAWSDRGTEAFF. Full variable domain (outside the CDR3, taken from reference TRBV30 and TRBJ1-1): SQTIHQWPATLVQPVGSPLSLECTVEGTSNPNLYWYRQAAGRGLQLLFYSVGIGQISSEVPQNLSASRPQDRQFILSSKKLLLSDSGFYLCAWSDRGTEAFFGQGTRLTVV.